Below, 5 T cell receptor beta chains from the same sample are listed, as sequenced in a study of shared clonotypes between healthy human individuals. Repertoires were generated with immunoSEQ multiplex PCR, while TCRdb's copy carries only in-frame clones and drops some. This sample carries 950,000 to 1,300,000 clones, about 76% of them seen once, and the ten largest clones take about 1.5%. The source material was memory CD4+ T cells sorted from blood. As to subset: CD45RA-negative fraction. These receptors all stem from a man aged 18 to 35 in good health.

The J gene is TRBJ2-3, the V gene TRBV6-5; 7 bases align to TRBD2. Per the germline V gene, CDR1 is MNHEY and CDR2 is SVGAGI. Unmatched junction bases numbered 7, after V lost 7 bases and J lost 0 bases. CDR3 length equals 15 residues. In DNA, the CDR3 is TGTGCCAGCAACAGGCGGGGGAGCAGCACAGATACGCAGTATTTT. This encodes CASNRRGSSTDTQYF.

The rearrangement links TRBV6-1 to TRBJ2-3, with 8 bases fitting TRBD1. This CDR3 is built from 14 residues. Germline CDR1 is MNHNS and CDR2 is SASEGT. With 3 bases clipped from V and 4 bases from J, the junction kept 3 bases outside the gene matches. The CDR3 here is CASSDGQGPDTQYF. Here the CDR3 DNA reads TGTGCCAGCAGTGACGGACAGGGCCCAGATACGCAGTATTTT.

The chain employs TRBV7-2 and TRBJ1-4; D unclear. The germline gives CDR1 SGHTA, CDR2 FQGNSA. The V and J ends lost 5 bases and 7 bases respectively, with 17 bases between them. The CDR3 is 15 residues long. CDR3: CASSLNIGWGEKLFF. The CDR3 DNA follows: TGTGCCAGCAGCCTAAATATCGGGTGGGGTGAAAAACTGTTTTTT.

This clone came up once. The V and J genes are TRBV29-1 and TRBJ2-3, with D perhaps TRBD1 or TRBD2 (6 bases each). V shed 8 bases and J shed 2 bases, with 17 bases lying between them. The CDR3 is 14 amino acids. CDR1 SQVTM and CDR2 ANQGSEA come from the germline V gene. In nucleotides, the CDR3 is TGCAGCCTGAGAGGGGGACTTAACACAGATACGCAGTATTTT. Translation gives CSLRGGLNTDTQYF.

Concerning this clone: The sample contains more than one DNA sequence encoding this CDR3. V and J are TRBV5-1 and TRBJ2-1; D not resolved. The CDR3 totals 13 residues. CDR1 is SGHRS and CDR2 is YFSETQ in the germline V gene. Trimming took 4 bases from V and 4 from J, leaving 9 bases between them. This CDR3 reads CASSLDPYNEQFF. The DNA of the CDR3 is TGCGCCAGCAGCCTTGATCCGTACAATGAGCAGTTCTTC.